These 27 T cell receptor beta chains originate from one sample sequenced in a study of beta chain features in type 1 diabetes. Expressed TCRB transcripts were sequenced after all isolated RNA was converted to cDNA. Using immunoSEQ multiplex PCR, the repertoire was profiled, and TCRdb retains in-frame clones only, with some absent. The sample lists 150,000 or so clones; 9.7% were seen once. What was sequenced was central memory CD4+ T cells from blood. These receptors all stem from a middle-aged woman in good health.

The rearrangement links TRBV7-2 to TRBJ2-3; 7 bases match TRBD2. CDR1 SGHTA and CDR2 FQGNSA come from the germline V gene. The CDR3 runs 15 residues. V lost 5 bases, J lost 5 bases, and 10 bases stayed unmatched. CDR3 loop: CASSTPPSSGDTQYF. The CDR3 DNA sequence: TGTGCCAGCAGCACACCCCCCTCTAGCGGAGATACGCAGTATTTT.

Many counts were recorded for this clone. The rearrangement uses TRBV7-9 and TRBJ2-2; no definite D call. CDR1 is SEHNR and CDR2 is FQNEAQ in the germline V gene (reference sequence). V lost 10 bases to trimming and J lost 3 bases, with 18 bases between them. This CDR3 is built from 15 residues. DNA of the CDR3: TGTGCCAACGAACTGTCGGCAGGTTACACCGGGGAGCTGTTTTTT. Protein product: CANELSAGYTGELFF. Full variable domain (missing parts from reference TRBV7-9 and TRBJ2-2): DTGVSQNPRHKITKRGQNVTFRCDPISEHNRLYWYRQTLGQGPEFLTYFQNEAQLEKSRLLSDRFSAERPKGSFSTLEIQRTEQGDSAMYLCANELSAGYTGELFFGEGSRLTVL.

This clone has just a few counts. Relative to the germline gene, one junction end is altered; a read error may explain this. The V and J genes are TRBV7-2 and TRBJ2-7; 12 bases match TRBD1. The CDR3 covers 14 residues. CDR1 and CDR2 from the germline V gene are SGHTA and FQGNSA. The DNA for the CDR3 is TGCGCCAGCAGCCCCGGGACAGGGGGCAACGAGCAGTACTTC. Its protein product is CASSPGTGGNEQYF.

This clone showed up just a few times. The chain recombines TRBV5-1 with TRBJ2-3; TRBD2 is a possible D gene (6 bases). CDR1 and CDR2 (germline): SGHRS, YFSETQ. The CDR3 has 14 amino acids. The V end lost 0 bases, the J end lost 3 bases, and 8 bases lay between the germline ends. Here the CDR3 DNA reads TGCGCCAGCAGCTTGGGACTAGTGACAGATACGCAGTATTTT. Residues: CASSLGLVTDTQYF. Looking up the rest from reference TRBV5-1 and TRBJ2-3 gives the full variable domain: KAGVTQTPRYLIKTRGQQVTLSCSPISGHRSVSWYQQTPGQGLQFLFEYFSETQRNKGNFPGRFSGRQFSNSRSEMNVSTLELGDSALYLCASSLGLVTDTQYFGPGTRLTVL.

The J gene is TRBJ2-3, the V gene TRBV4-3; maybe TRBD2 (7 bases). Germline V gives CDR1 LGHNA, CDR2 YSLEER. The V end lost 6 bases, the J end lost 4 bases, and 20 bases lay between the germline ends. The CDR3 has 16 amino acids. This chain's CDR3 is CASSYGGGANADTQYF. The CDR3 nucleotides are TGCGCCAGCAGTTACGGTGGGGGGGCCAACGCAGATACGCAGTATTTT.

This clone was seen ten or more times. The chain carries TRBV5-1 and TRBJ2-5; D possibly corresponds to TRBD1 (6 bases). The CDR3 totals 14 residues. V shed 4 bases and J shed 4 bases, with 14 bases lying between them. Germline V gene data show CDR1 as SGHRS and CDR2 as YFSETQ. This CDR3 is CASSPDSTAETQYF. Here the CDR3 DNA reads TGCGCCAGCAGCCCGGACAGTACGGCAGAGACCCAGTACTTC.

The table lists this clone with a few counts. J is TRBJ2-5 and V is TRBV7-2, with D possibly being TRBD2 (5 bases). The V gene's germline CDR1 is SGHTA and CDR2 FQGNSA. The V gene lost 5 bases and the J gene lost 9 bases, with 16 bases spanning the gap. CDR3 length: 13 amino acids. CDR3 loop: CASSRILDASQYF. CDR3 coding DNA: TGTGCCAGCAGCAGGATACTAGACGCGTCCCAGTACTTC.

This clone has only a few counts. The chain joins TRBV7-2 to TRBJ1-1; 7 nucleotides align to TRBD1. Germline assignment: CDR1 SGHTA and CDR2 FQGNSA. V lost 3 bases and J lost 2; bases outside the gene matches: 3. CDR3 length: 14 amino acids. DNA of the CDR3: TGTGCCAGCAGCTTCGGACAGGCTAACACTGAAGCTTTCTTT. It codes for CASSFGQANTEAFF.

This clone has ten or more counts. V is TRBV4-2 and J is TRBJ1-3; D is uncertain. V was shortened by 0 bases and J by 2 bases, with 8 bases between the two germline ends. The CDR3 extends over 15 amino acids. The germline gives CDR1 LGHNA, CDR2 YNFKEQ. DNA for the CDR3: TGTGCCAGCAGCCAAGAACGGGTCCCTGGAAACACCATATATTTT. This gives the protein CASSQERVPGNTIYF.

This clone was counted between two and nine times. The chain employs TRBV6-4 and TRBJ2-3, with D possibly being TRBD1 (5 bases). The germline V gene encodes CDR1 MRHNA and CDR2 SNTAGT. Trimming cost V 6 bases and J 5 bases, with 12 bases left between them. The CDR3 loop spans 13 amino acids. The CDR3 DNA follows: TGTGCCAGCAGCGAACAGGAGCTAGATACGCAGTATTTT. It encodes CASSEQELDTQYF.

This clone showed up many times. The chain recombines TRBV6-5 with TRBJ1-2, with TRBD1 matching over 8 bases. The germline V gene has CDR1 MNHEY and CDR2 SVGAGI. This CDR3 spans 15 amino acids. V trimming: 4 bases; J trimming: 4 bases; junction bases outside the gene matches: 8. As DNA, the CDR3 is TGTGCCAGCAGTTCCCCCTCTACAGGGGGCTATGGCTACACCTTC. It yields the protein CASSSPSTGGYGYTF.

This clone was observed at least ten times. The V and J genes are TRBV18 and TRBJ2-3; 9 positions match TRBD1. Trimming at V came to 3 bases and at J to 2 bases, leaving 3 bases not matched to a gene. CDR1 and CDR2 from the germline V gene are KGHSH and LQKENI. This CDR3 is built from 15 residues. The CDR3 is CASSPGTGNTDTQYF. The CDR3 nucleotides read TGTGCCAGCTCACCCGGGACAGGGAACACAGATACGCAGTATTTT. The variable domain in full, completed from reference TRBV18 and TRBJ2-3, reads NAGVMQNPRHLVRRRGQEARLRCSPMKGHSHVYWYRQLPEEGLKFMVYLQKENIIDESGMPKERFSAEFPKEGPSILRIQQVVRGDSAAYFCASSPGTGNTDTQYFGPGTRLTVL.

At least ten counts were recorded for this clone. The chain is built from TRBV27 and TRBJ1-1, with D possibly TRBD1 on 6 matching bases. V was cut by 3 bases and J by 6 bases, with 11 bases left in between. This CDR3 has 13 residues. Germline V gene data show CDR1 as MNHEY and CDR2 as SMNVEV (reference sequence). Written as DNA, the CDR3 is TGTGCCAGCAGTTTCAGGGGTGGAGCTGAAGCTTTCTTT. Translated, it gives CASSFRGGAEAFF.

The chain joins TRBV19 to TRBJ2-7; 7 bases map to TRBD2. This CDR3 is 16 amino acids long. J gave up 0 bases and V 4 bases, and 9 bases lay outside the gene matches. Per germline, CDR1 LNHDA and CDR2 SQIVND (reference sequence). The CDR3 here is CASSSGSGYSSYEQYF. In DNA, the CDR3 is TGTGCCAGTAGTAGCGGTAGCGGGTACAGCTCCTACGAGCAGTACTTC.

The chain recombines TRBV6-5 with TRBJ2-7; D is uncertain. The CDR3 runs 13 residues. The germline gives CDR1 MNHEY, CDR2 SVGAGI. Trimming stripped 6 bases from V and 3 bases from J, with 12 bases between. The CDR3 sequence is CASRPGGNYEQYF. CDR3 DNA sequence: TGTGCCAGCAGACCCGGCGGAAACTACGAGCAGTACTTC.

This clone was picked up a small number of times. This chain joins TRBV7-9 and TRBJ1-1; D is undetermined. V lost 3 bases to trimming and J lost 6 bases, with 8 bases between them. Germline V CDR1 and CDR2: SEHNR, FQNEAQ (reference sequence). The CDR3 is made up of 12 amino acids. CDR3 sequence: CASSFDEAEAFF. The DNA for the CDR3 is TGTGCCAGCAGCTTTGACGAGGCTGAAGCTTTCTTT. The whole variable domain, remainder taken from reference TRBV7-9 and TRBJ1-1, is DTGVSQNPRHKITKRGQNVTFRCDPISEHNRLYWYRQTLGQGPEFLTYFQNEAQLEKSRLLSDRFSAERPKGSFSTLEIQRTEQGDSAMYLCASSFDEAEAFFGQGTRLTVV.

The genes are TRBV2 and TRBJ2-4; D call uncertain. V lost 3 bases, J lost 5 bases, and 5 bases lay in between. Looked up from germline, CDR1 is SNHLY and CDR2 is FYNNEI. This CDR3 is built from 12 residues. The CDR3 spells CASSESENIQYF. CDR3 nucleotide sequence: TGTGCCAGCAGTGAGTCGGAAAACATTCAGTACTTC.

The chain links TRBV25-1 to TRBJ1-4; tentative D call: TRBD1 (5 bases). Germline loops: CDR1 MGHDK, CDR2 SYGVNS. This CDR3 has 17 amino acids. Between the trimmed V and J ends, which lost 2 bases and 6 bases, there was a span of 19 bases. CDR3 nucleotide sequence: TGTGCCAGCAGTGAAGGGGGTGAAAGGAGGGGATATGAAAAACTGTTTTTT. As protein: CASSEGGERRGYEKLFF.

V usage is TRBV6-6 and J usage is TRBJ2-3, with D perhaps matching TRBD1 (5 bases). With 6 bases removed from V and 2 bases from J, the gap between germline ends came to 12 bases. From germline, CDR1 is MNHNY and CDR2 SVGAGI (reference sequence). This CDR3 spans 14 amino acids. The CDR3 region has the DNA TGTGCCAGCAGGTCGACAGCCCCCACAGATACGCAGTATTTT. This gives the protein CASRSTAPTDTQYF.

This clone was picked up a small number of times. This chain uses TRBV4-2 with TRBJ2-7; TRBD1 agrees at 7 bases. J lost 4 bases, V lost 5 bases, and 11 bases had no gene match. From germline, CDR1 is LGHNA and CDR2 YNFKEQ. The CDR3 is made up of 15 amino acids. CDR3: CASSEGQGGWYEQYF. CDR3 DNA sequence: TGTGCCAGCAGCGAGGGACAAGGGGGCTGGTACGAGCAGTACTTC.

The V gene is TRBV19, the J gene TRBJ1-2; TRBD1 is a possible D gene (6 bases). The CDR3 loop spans 14 amino acids. V gave up 4 bases and J gave up 7 bases, with 16 bases separating them. Germline CDR1 is LNHDA and CDR2 is SQIVND (reference sequence). The CDR3 here is CASSTDLGAGGYTF. In DNA form, the CDR3 reads TGTGCCAGTAGTACCGACCTGGGGGCAGGTGGCTACACCTTC. The whole variable domain, remainder taken from reference TRBV19 and TRBJ1-2, is DGGITQSPKYLFRKEGQNVTLSCEQNLNHDAMYWYRQDPGQGLRLIYYSQIVNDFQKGDIAEGYSVSREKKESFPLTVTSAQKNPTAFYLCASSTDLGAGGYTFGSGTRLTVV.

This clone came up a few times. The chain is built from TRBV7-2 and TRBJ1-1; 9 positions match TRBD1. Trimming took 4 bases from V and 11 from J; bases not matched to a gene: 11. Germline V CDR1 and CDR2: SGHTA, FQGNSA. The length of the CDR3 is 14 residues. CDR3 sequence: CASSSSKRQGGAFF. CDR3 nucleotides: TGTGCCAGCAGCTCTTCGAAACGACAGGGGGGGGCTTTCTTT.

This clone was recorded at least ten times. V gene TRBV19 combines with J gene TRBJ2-7; no definite D call. Per germline, CDR1 LNHDA and CDR2 SQIVND (reference sequence). Trimming removed 9 bases at V and 3 bases at J, with 15 bases between. The CDR3 extends over 13 amino acids. The CDR3 coding sequence is TGTGCCAGCTCTGGGCCAGGATTCTACGAGCAGTACTTC. Residues: CASSGPGFYEQYF.

Regarding this clone: This may come from a read error, since a much larger clone is one base off. The chain links TRBV7-9 to TRBJ1-5; the match to TRBD1 covers 9 bases. Per the germline V gene, CDR1 is SEHNR and CDR2 is FQNEAQ (reference sequence). The CDR3 loop spans 14 amino acids. CDR3 coding DNA: TGTGCCAGCAGCTTAACAGGGGGCAATCAGCCCCAGCCTTTT. Its protein is CASSLTGGNQPQPF.

The J gene is TRBJ2-7, the V gene TRBV7-2; weak D call: TRBD1 (5 bases). CDR3 length equals 14 residues. Germline loops: CDR1 SGHTA, CDR2 FQGNSA. Trimming shortened V by 4 bases and J by 1 base, and 11 bases separated the two germline ends. The CDR3 DNA reads TGTGCCAGCAGCTATCGGACACGTTCCTACGAGCAGTACTTC. It is translated as CASSYRTRSYEQYF.

This clone was found a few times. This sequence joins TRBV9 and TRBJ1-6, with D perhaps TRBD1 (5 bases). Germline assignment: CDR1 SGDLS and CDR2 YYNGEE. V was cut by 0 bases and J by 6 bases, with 13 bases left in between. The CDR3 extends over 16 amino acids. The CDR3 nucleotides read TGTGCCAGCAGCGTAGGACTGCAGGGCCTTAATTCACCCCTCCACTTT. Translation: CASSVGLQGLNSPLHF.

The chain is built from TRBV29-1 and TRBJ1-2; D is ambiguous. The CDR3 spans 18 residues. In germline, CDR1 is SQVTM, CDR2 ANQGSEA. Trimming left V 6 bases short and J 0 bases short, with 26 bases between. The CDR3 region is CSVPFWAGSLLANYGYTF. CDR3 sequence (DNA): TGCAGCGTACCTTTTTGGGCCGGGAGTTTACTAGCTAACTATGGCTACACCTTC.